Listed below are T cell receptor beta chains from one sample, sequenced in a study of T cell responses to AZD1222 COVID-19 vaccine. Produced via immunoSEQ multiplex PCR; TCRdb's table is partial and in-frame only. The table lists about 160,000 clones, more than 85% of them singletons, with approximately 3.5% in the top ten. This sample comprised peripheral blood, obtained 28 days after the second AZD1222 dose. All receptors come from an adult who received the AZD1222 COVID-19 vaccine. The CDR3 runs from the conserved cysteine through the conserved F or W. Fields, in order: D gene, J gene, V gene, clone size, CDR3 protein, CDR3 DNA. The D gene is left open where the match is weak. Clone size is shown for a subset of rows, as once, few, many or a class of expanded clone.

d_gene: NA; j_gene: TRBJ2-7; v_gene: TRBV28; abundance: NA; CDR3aa: CASKQYEQYF; CDR3nt: TGTGCCAGCAAACAATACGAGCAGTACTTC
d_gene: NA; j_gene: TRBJ1-6; v_gene: TRBV7-3; abundance: NA; CDR3aa: CASSSLGGAGNSPLHF; CDR3nt: TGTGCCAGCAGCTCCCTGGGCGGGGCCGGTAATTCACCCCTCCACTTT
d_gene: TRBD2; j_gene: TRBJ2-5; v_gene: TRBV27; abundance: NA; CDR3aa: CASSLAVGSGETQYF; CDR3nt: TGTGCCAGCAGTTTAGCTGTTGGTAGCGGGGAGACCCAGTACTTC
d_gene: TRBD2; j_gene: TRBJ2-5; v_gene: TRBV28; abundance: NA; CDR3aa: CASSGGAFGEGPLGRETQYF; CDR3nt: TGTGCCAGCAGTGGTGGGGCGTTTGGGGAGGGCCCCCTGGGGCGGGAGACCCAGTACTTC
d_gene: NA; j_gene: TRBJ1-2; v_gene: TRBV9; abundance: NA; CDR3aa: CASSAPGQPLGGYTF; CDR3nt: TGTGCCAGCAGCGCCCCAGGCCAGCCCTTAGGTGGCTACACCTTC
d_gene: NA; j_gene: TRBJ2-7; v_gene: TRBV30; abundance: NA; CDR3aa: CAWSLYEQYF; CDR3nt: TGTGCCTGGAGTCTCTACGAGCAGTACTTC
d_gene: NA; j_gene: TRBJ1-4; v_gene: TRBV5-8; abundance: NA; CDR3aa: CASSLGSGPNEKLFF; CDR3nt: TGTGCCAGCAGCTTGGGCTCCGGTCCCAATGAAAAACTGTTTTTT
d_gene: NA; j_gene: TRBJ1-1; v_gene: TRBV7-2; abundance: few; CDR3aa: CASSLVGGQMNTEAFF; CDR3nt: TGTGCCAGCAGCTTAGTCGGGGGGCAGATGAACACTGAAGCTTTCTTT
d_gene: TRBD2; j_gene: TRBJ2-2; v_gene: TRBV2; abundance: NA; CDR3aa: CASNRLSGSTGELFF; CDR3nt: TGTGCCAGCAACAGACTGAGCGGGAGCACCGGGGAGCTGTTTTTT
d_gene: NA; j_gene: TRBJ1-1; v_gene: TRBV19; abundance: NA; CDR3aa: CASSRPPNTEAFF; CDR3nt: TGTGCCAGTAGTAGACCCCCGAACACTGAAGCTTTCTTT
d_gene: NA; j_gene: TRBJ2-3; v_gene: TRBV5-8; abundance: NA; CDR3aa: CASSLLERTYHTDTQYF; CDR3nt: TGTGCCAGCAGCTTATTGGAAAGGACTTACCACACAGATACGCAGTATTTT
d_gene: NA; j_gene: TRBJ1-5; v_gene: TRBV6-4; abundance: NA; CDR3aa: CASGQESNQPQHF; CDR3nt: TGTGCCAGCGGACAAGAAAGCAATCAGCCCCAGCATTTT
d_gene: TRBD2; j_gene: TRBJ2-1; v_gene: TRBV7-2; abundance: NA; CDR3aa: CASSPAGGLSNEQFF; CDR3nt: TGTGCCAGCAGCCCCGCGGGAGGGCTAAGCAATGAGCAGTTCTTC
d_gene: TRBD1; j_gene: TRBJ1-6; v_gene: TRBV9; abundance: NA; CDR3aa: CASSAQGVASPLHF; CDR3nt: TGTGCCAGCAGCGCACAGGGGGTGGCTTCACCCCTCCACTTT
d_gene: TRBD1; j_gene: TRBJ2-7; v_gene: TRBV29-1; abundance: NA; CDR3aa: CSVKQGTYEQYF; CDR3nt: TGCAGCGTTAAACAGGGGACCTACGAGCAGTACTTC
d_gene: NA; j_gene: TRBJ1-1; v_gene: TRBV11-3; abundance: NA; CDR3aa: CASSLDETVEAFF; CDR3nt: TGTGCCAGCAGCTTAGATGAAACGGTTGAAGCTTTCTTT
d_gene: NA; j_gene: TRBJ1-6; v_gene: TRBV6-6; abundance: NA; CDR3aa: CASSQIGGYSYNSPLHF; CDR3nt: TGTGCCAGCAGTCAGATCGGGGGTTACTCCTATAATTCACCCCTCCACTTT
d_gene: TRBD1; j_gene: TRBJ1-2; v_gene: TRBV5-1; abundance: once; CDR3aa: CASSLEGQGNYGYTF; CDR3nt: TGCGCCAGCAGCTTGGAGGGACAGGGAAACTATGGCTACACCTTC
d_gene: NA; j_gene: TRBJ1-2; v_gene: TRBV2; abundance: NA; CDR3aa: CASLAQPNYGYTF; CDR3nt: TGTGCCAGCCTAGCACAGCCGAACTATGGCTACACCTTC
d_gene: TRBD2; j_gene: TRBJ2-2; v_gene: TRBV5-1; abundance: NA; CDR3aa: CASSLLASNTGELFF; CDR3nt: TGCGCCAGCAGCTTACTAGCGTCGAACACCGGGGAGCTGTTTTTT
d_gene: NA; j_gene: TRBJ1-4; v_gene: TRBV27; abundance: NA; CDR3aa: CASSLSPGAAEKLFF; CDR3nt: TGTGCCAGCAGTTTATCACCAGGGGCAGCGGAAAAACTGTTTTTT
d_gene: NA; j_gene: TRBJ2-5; v_gene: TRBV5-1; abundance: NA; CDR3aa: CASSAGRTQETQYF; CDR3nt: TGCGCCAGCAGCGCAGGACGGACCCAAGAGACCCAGTACTTC
d_gene: NA; j_gene: TRBJ1-3; v_gene: TRBV5-1; abundance: NA; CDR3aa: CASSSAGSGNTIYF; CDR3nt: TGCGCCAGCAGCTCAGCAGGTAGTGGAAACACCATATATTTT
d_gene: TRBD2; j_gene: TRBJ2-7; v_gene: TRBV7-9; abundance: NA; CDR3aa: CASSLDIAGDYEQYF; CDR3nt: TGTGCCAGCAGCTTAGATATAGCGGGAGACTACGAGCAGTACTTC
d_gene: TRBD1; j_gene: TRBJ1-4; v_gene: TRBV23-1; abundance: NA; CDR3aa: CASMGQGASNEKLFF; CDR3nt: TGCGCCAGCATGGGACAGGGGGCCTCTAATGAAAAACTGTTTTTT
d_gene: TRBD1; j_gene: TRBJ1-2; v_gene: TRBV6-5; abundance: NA; CDR3aa: CASSRDRVELYGYTF; CDR3nt: TGTGCCAGCAGTCGCGACAGGGTGGAACTCTATGGCTACACCTTC
d_gene: NA; j_gene: TRBJ2-1; v_gene: TRBV20-1; abundance: NA; CDR3aa: CSARDYYEQFF; CDR3nt: TGCAGTGCTAGGGACTACTATGAGCAGTTCTTC
d_gene: NA; j_gene: TRBJ1-3; v_gene: TRBV11-2; abundance: NA; CDR3aa: CASSLTRGAGPSGNTIYF; CDR3nt: TGTGCCAGCAGCTTAACGCGAGGGGCAGGGCCGTCTGGAAACACCATATATTTT
d_gene: NA; j_gene: TRBJ2-7; v_gene: TRBV7-9; abundance: NA; CDR3aa: CASSPGTYEQYF; CDR3nt: TGTGCCAGCAGCCCGGGTACCTACGAGCAGTACTTC
d_gene: TRBD2; j_gene: TRBJ2-7; v_gene: TRBV30; abundance: NA; CDR3aa: CAWSVRVGGLAGGPPYEQYF; CDR3nt: TGTGCCTGGAGTGTACGGGTCGGGGGACTAGCGGGAGGGCCCCCCTACGAGCAGTACTTC
d_gene: NA; j_gene: TRBJ2-7; v_gene: TRBV12-3/TRBV12-4; abundance: NA; CDR3aa: CASSFISYEQYF; CDR3nt: TGTGCCAGCAGTTTTATTTCTTACGAGCAGTACTTC
d_gene: NA; j_gene: TRBJ1-1; v_gene: TRBV7-2; abundance: NA; CDR3aa: CASSLRRYTEAFF; CDR3nt: TGTGCCAGCAGCTTACGCAGGTACACTGAAGCTTTCTTT
d_gene: NA; j_gene: TRBJ1-1; v_gene: TRBV30; abundance: NA; CDR3aa: CAWSVRRGTEAFF; CDR3nt: TGTGCCTGGAGCGTTCGCCGGGGAACTGAAGCTTTCTTT
d_gene: NA; j_gene: TRBJ2-1; v_gene: TRBV4-1; abundance: NA; CDR3aa: CASSQDWEQFF; CDR3nt: TGCGCCAGCAGCCAAGACTGGGAGCAGTTCTTC
d_gene: TRBD1; j_gene: TRBJ2-3; v_gene: TRBV10-3; abundance: once; CDR3aa: CAIRGTGTGESQYF; CDR3nt: TGTGCCATCAGGGGGACGGGGACAGGGGAATCGCAGTATTTT
d_gene: NA; j_gene: TRBJ1-1; v_gene: TRBV20-1; abundance: once; CDR3aa: CSASLGSATEAFF; CDR3nt: TGCAGTGCTAGTTTGGGTTCGGCCACTGAAGCTTTCTTT
d_gene: TRBD2; j_gene: TRBJ2-7; v_gene: TRBV7-6; abundance: NA; CDR3aa: CASSLGTSVSYEQYF; CDR3nt: TGTGCCAGCAGCTTAGGGACTAGCGTTTCCTACGAGCAGTACTTC
d_gene: TRBD1; j_gene: TRBJ1-3; v_gene: TRBV7-8; abundance: NA; CDR3aa: CASSQDRGDTIYF; CDR3nt: TGTGCCAGCAGCCAGGACAGGGGGGACACCATATATTTT
d_gene: TRBD2; j_gene: TRBJ2-1; v_gene: TRBV7-9; abundance: NA; CDR3aa: CASSLNRLAGGYNEQFF; CDR3nt: TGTGCCAGCAGCTTAAATCGACTAGCGGGAGGGTACAATGAGCAGTTCTTC
d_gene: NA; j_gene: TRBJ1-2; v_gene: TRBV21-1; abundance: medium-sized; CDR3aa: CASSKVGQAYGYTF; CDR3nt: TGTGCCAGCAGCAAAGTTGGCCAGGCTTATGGCTACACCTTC
d_gene: NA; j_gene: TRBJ2-1; v_gene: TRBV2; abundance: NA; CDR3aa: CAKGGLVDEQFF; CDR3nt: TGTGCCAAAGGAGGGTTGGTGGATGAGCAGTTCTTC
d_gene: TRBD1; j_gene: TRBJ1-1; v_gene: TRBV19; abundance: few; CDR3aa: CASSLQGMDTEAFF; CDR3nt: TGTGCCAGTAGTCTACAGGGGATGGACACTGAAGCTTTCTTT
d_gene: TRBD1; j_gene: TRBJ2-7; v_gene: TRBV28; abundance: NA; CDR3aa: CASSSSGTGLYEQYF; CDR3nt: TGTGCCAGCAGTTCGTCCGGGACAGGGCTCTACGAGCAGTACTTC
d_gene: NA; j_gene: TRBJ1-6; v_gene: TRBV9; abundance: NA; CDR3aa: CASSVAPVSNNNSPLHF; CDR3nt: TGTGCCAGCAGCGTAGCTCCGGTGTCTAACAATAATTCACCCCTCCACTTT
d_gene: NA; j_gene: TRBJ2-1; v_gene: TRBV5-1; abundance: NA; CDR3aa: CASSLLGPGSYNEQFF; CDR3nt: TGCGCCAGCAGCTTGTTGGGGCCGGGGTCCTACAATGAGCAGTTCTTC